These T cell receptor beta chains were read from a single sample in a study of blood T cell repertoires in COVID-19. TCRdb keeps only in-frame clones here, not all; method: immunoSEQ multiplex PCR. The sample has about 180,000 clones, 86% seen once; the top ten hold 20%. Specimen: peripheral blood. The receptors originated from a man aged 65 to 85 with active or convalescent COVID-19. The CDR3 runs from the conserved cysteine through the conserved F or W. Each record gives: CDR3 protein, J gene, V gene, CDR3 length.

CASSLATGGDGYTF | TRBJ1-2 | TRBV5-1 | 14
CASRGGRRQDGYTF | TRBJ1-2 | TRBV7-2 | 14
CASSFGLAEETQYF | TRBJ2-5 | TRBV5-1 | 14
CASSIGQGSGYTF | TRBJ1-2 | TRBV19 | 13
CASSEGGTGLRTTEAFF | TRBJ1-1 | TRBV19 | 17
CASSPAGQGAKFF | TRBJ1-4 | TRBV18 | 13
CASSSQGETEAFF | TRBJ1-1 | TRBV7-3 | 13
CASSQVVRTGVPVLTF | TRBJ2-6 | TRBV14 | 16
CASSSRGLAGGYEQYF | TRBJ2-7 | TRBV7-2 | 16
CASGRGDRVGDTQYF | TRBJ2-3 | TRBV12-5 | 15
CASSPGTAYEQYF | TRBJ2-7 | TRBV3-1/TRBV3-2 | 13
CASYPGTGPPAEAFF | TRBJ1-1 | TRBV27 | 15
CASSLFAPTAGNTIYF | TRBJ1-3 | TRBV11-2 | 16
CASSSRGGYTF | TRBJ1-2 | TRBV5-6 | 11
CASRAGQGATYGYTF | TRBJ1-2 | TRBV5-5 | 15
CASSLASGASYEQYF | TRBJ2-7 | TRBV5-4 | 15
CSVVGMGGRVEAFF | TRBJ1-1 | TRBV29-1 | 14
CASSPSEPMNTEAFF | TRBJ1-1 | TRBV18 | 15